This T cell receptor beta chain was identified in a study of CD8 T cells in ankylosing spondylitis. The germline CDR1 and CDR2 sequences are DFQATT and SNEGSKA (reference sequence). The CDR3 runs 15 residues. Trimming at V came to 0 bases and at J to 2 bases, leaving 3 bases not matched to a gene. Study-level results: Certain motif variants had earlier appeared in reactive arthritis synovial fluid and blood. Matched ankylosing spondylitis synovial fluid reportedly contained a significantly enriched population of disease-linked clones. What seemed typical of ankylosing spondylitis blood was a TCR beta motif built from eight highly homologous variants.

This clonotype turned up a few times. The target antigen is unknown. A quantitative 5'-RACE method, one with molecular barcodes, was used to make TCR beta libraries. TCRdb itself ran the 5' RACE reads through MiXCR, one entry per CDR3 protein. The data hold hundreds of thousands of distinct CDR3 sequences, with 20% observed a single time. This chain connects TRBV20-1 to TRBJ2-1; TRBD2 matches 8 bases. The TCR originated in a female donor with ankylosing spondylitis or in good health (not recorded which). Sequencing was done on a sample of blood, either unsorted or a sorted T cell fraction (not recorded which). As DNA, the CDR3 is TGCAGTGCTAGAGAATGGCGGGAGGCCTACAATGAGCAGTTCTTC. As protein: CSAREWREAYNEQFF.